These 6 T cell receptor beta chains share one sample of origin, sequenced in a study of long-term antiretroviral therapy in people with HIV. Version v3.0 of the immunoSEQ assay was performed at survey level. Produced via immunoSEQ multiplex PCR; TCRdb's table is partial and in-frame only. The sample lists more than 7,000 clones, around 74% occurring once. The sequencing here drew on unsorted PBMCs, taken about 0.9 years before starting antiretroviral therapy. The receptors were sampled from a middle-aged man with HIV.

This clone was picked up one time. This chain links TRBV19 with TRBJ1-1; D not certain. V lost 3 bases and J 6 bases, leaving 11 bases between the germline ends. The V gene's germline CDR1 is LNHDA and CDR2 SQIVND (reference sequence). This CDR3 contains 13 residues. CDR3 amino acids: CASSIIRSAEAFF. The CDR3 nucleotides are TGTGCCAGTAGTATCATCCGGTCAGCTGAAGCTTTCTTT.

This chain connects TRBV9 to TRBJ2-3, with 14 bases lining up with TRBD2. Germline V CDR1 and CDR2: SGDLS, YYNGEE. With V trimmed by 4 bases and J by 2 bases, 9 bases remained unmatched. The CDR3 covers 18 residues. The CDR3 loop reads CASSPGLAGAGSTDTQYF. The DNA of the CDR3 is TGTGCCAGCAGCCCGGGACTAGCGGGGGCCGGATCCACAGATACGCAGTATTTT.

The chain carries TRBV5-8 and TRBJ2-1, with 7 positions matching TRBD2. The junction had 4 bases not matched to a gene; V was cut back by 3 bases and J by 4 bases. Per germline, CDR1 SGHTS and CDR2 YDEGEE. This CDR3 is built from 14 residues. The DNA for the CDR3 is TGTGCCAGCAGCTCAGGACTAGTTTACAATGAGCAGTTCTTC. It yields the protein CASSSGLVYNEQFF.

This clone appeared once. The chain employs TRBV19 and TRBJ2-7; D is perhaps TRBD2 (6 bases). V was shortened by 5 bases and J by 4 bases, with 18 bases between the two germline ends. Germline V gene data show CDR1 as LNHDA and CDR2 as SQIVND (reference sequence). This CDR3 comprises 15 residues. The DNA of the CDR3 is TGTGCCAGTAGTCCTTCCGGGACGGCGGGATACGAGCAGTACTTC. Its protein is CASSPSGTAGYEQYF.

The rearrangement links TRBV5-4 to TRBJ1-1, with a tentative D call TRBD1 (5 bases). V lost 2 bases and J 0 bases, leaving 8 bases between the germline ends. The CDR3 has 14 amino acids. Germline V gene data show CDR1 as SGHNT and CDR2 as YYREEE (reference sequence). In nucleotides, the CDR3 is TGTGCCAGCAGCTTAGGGGTGCTGAACACTGAAGCTTTCTTT. It specifies CASSLGVLNTEAFF.

This chain uses TRBV4-1 with TRBJ2-1; TRBD2 is a possible D gene (6 bases). The CDR3 has 16 amino acids. V lost 4 bases and J lost 2, with 15 bases in between. Germline V gene data show CDR1 as MGHRA and CDR2 as YSYEKL. The CDR3 sequence: CASSLSGTSTYNEQFF. CDR3 sequence (DNA): TGCGCCAGCAGCCTCTCAGGGACTTCGACCTACAATGAGCAGTTCTTC.